This section outlines one TCR beta chain sequence together with its context. The antigen remains unidentified. This specimen belongs to a study of cytomegalovirus exposure and HLA in healthy donors. General study points: A link between a missense DCLRE1C variant and TCR beta V- and J-gene trimming emerged from a later analysis. Presence/absence analyses assumed roughly uniform sequencing depth across donors, which may not hold. A list of approximately 160 TCR beta chains associated with cytomegalovirus was given.

The germline V gene has CDR1 SGHNT and CDR2 YYREEE (reference sequence). The V and J ends lost 3 bases and 0 bases respectively, with 13 bases between them. The CDR3 is made up of 16 amino acids. Vbeta (60) and Jbeta (13) primers were used in the PCR. In the original processing: A follow-up analysis tallied 60 million to 85 million unique TCR beta chains, approximately 11 million shared. Clones were read by immunoSEQ multiplex PCR, and TCRdb kept only the in-frame ones, dropping some. V, J and clone size were drawn from that table, and D and trimming were deduced from the DNA. The sample records 120,000 to 150,000 clones, 80% to 90% being singletons.

What was sequenced was PBMCs. The V and J genes are TRBV5-4 and TRBJ1-5; D unresolved. This sequence originates from a boy between 2 and 10 years old in good health and CMV-seronegative. As DNA, the CDR3 is TGTGCCAGCAGCTCCCGTAAAGAGGGTAGCAATCAGCCCCAGCATTTT. Encoded protein: CASSSRKEGSNQPQHF.